Each of the 26 T cell receptor beta chains below was sequenced from the same sample in a study of cytomegalovirus exposure and HLA in healthy donors. The study ran its PCR with 60 Vbeta and 13 Jbeta primers. The repertoire was sequenced with immunoSEQ multiplex PCR; TCRdb's copy has only in-frame clones and lacks some. The repertoire consists of around 150,000 clones, with around 77% occurring once and the leading ten covering more than 3%. Sequences were obtained from PBMCs. The receptors were sampled from a man aged 25-40 years in good health and CMV-seropositive.

V gene TRBV7-9 combines with J gene TRBJ2-1, with 7 positions matching TRBD1. Germline V gene sequence: CDR1 SEHNR, CDR2 FQNEAQ (reference sequence). The CDR3 runs to 16 residues. V lost 5 bases, J lost 3 bases, and 10 bases stayed unmatched. The CDR3 DNA reads as TGTGCCAGCAGCCCCCGGGACAGTTCTTACTACAATGAGCAGTTCTTC. As protein: CASSPRDSSYYNEQFF. Looking up the rest from reference TRBV7-9 and TRBJ2-1 gives the full variable domain: DTGVSQNPRHKITKRGQNVTFRCDPISEHNRLYWYRQTLGQGPEFLTYFQNEAQLEKSRLLSDRFSAERPKGSFSTLEIQRTEQGDSAMYLCASSPRDSSYYNEQFFGPGTRLTVL.

The gene calls are TRBV28 and TRBJ1-2; TRBD1 matches at 8 bases. The CDR3 runs 16 residues. V dropped 5 bases and J dropped 1; count of bases not matched to a gene: 9. From germline, CDR1 is MDHEN and CDR2 SYDVKM. CDR3 region: CASSPPGTGFNYGYTF. CDR3 bases: TGTGCCAGCAGTCCCCCCGGGACAGGTTTTAACTATGGCTACACCTTC.

This chain connects TRBV4-1 to TRBJ1-1; 9 bases agree with TRBD1. CDR1 MGHRA and CDR2 YSYEKL come from the germline V gene. The CDR3 covers 17 residues. V gave up 3 bases and J gave up 4 bases; unmatched junction bases: 12. The CDR3 reads CASSHRSSGTGRTEAFF. For the CDR3, the DNA is TGCGCCAGCAGCCATCGTTCCTCCGGGACAGGGCGCACTGAAGCTTTCTTT.

The V gene is TRBV5-1, the J gene TRBJ1-2; the match to TRBD1 covers 11 bases. Germline V gene sequence: CDR1 SGHRS, CDR2 YFSETQ. Trimming at V came to 7 bases and at J to 6 bases, leaving 2 bases not matched to a gene. CDR3 length equals 12 residues. CDR3 residues: CASSGQGDGYTF. The DNA of the CDR3 is TGCGCCAGCTCGGGACAGGGGGATGGCTACACCTTC.

The sample holds one count of this clone. The chain links TRBV28 to TRBJ2-3, with TRBD2 matching 7 bases. The V segment lost 4 bases and the J segment 9 bases; nucleotides outside the gene matches: 7. CDR1 is MDHEN and CDR2 is SYDVKM in the germline V gene. This CDR3 spans 13 amino acids. The CDR3 here is CASSSPGLVTQYF. Here the CDR3 DNA reads TGTGCCAGCAGTTCGCCAGGACTAGTGACGCAGTATTTT.

Concerning this clone: Other DNA sequences in the sample encode the same CDR3. The chain uses TRBV10-3 and TRBJ1-1; D possibly corresponds to TRBD1 (6 bases). Trimming cost V 0 bases and J 4 bases, with 12 bases left between them. The CDR3 spans 15 residues. The germline V gene has CDR1 ENHRY and CDR2 SYGVKD. The CDR3: CAISESEGGATEAFF. In nucleotides, the CDR3 is TGTGCCATCAGTGAGTCCGAAGGGGGTGCCACTGAAGCTTTCTTT.

This rearrangement joins TRBV7-2 to TRBJ2-7; 10 nucleotides match TRBD1. The junction had 7 bases not matched to a gene; V was cut back by 5 bases and J by 3 bases. The CDR3 loop spans 15 amino acids. The germline V gene has CDR1 SGHTA and CDR2 FQGNSA. The CDR3 coding sequence is TGTGCCAGCAGCCCCCAGACAGGGGGCGTCTACGAGCAGTACTTC. This translates into CASSPQTGGVYEQYF. Full variable domain (remainder filled in from reference TRBV7-2 and TRBJ2-7): GAGVSQSPSNKVTEKGKDVELRCDPISGHTALYWYRQSLGQGLEFLIYFQGNSAPDKSGLPSDRFSAERTGGSVSTLTIQRTQQEDSAVYLCASSPQTGGVYEQYFGPGTRLTVT.

The genes are TRBV6-6 and TRBJ2-7; a possible D gene is TRBD2 (5 bases). CDR1 and CDR2 from the germline V gene are MNHNY and SVGAGI (reference sequence). V lost 0 bases and J lost 3, with 12 bases in between. The CDR3 spans 15 residues. In nucleotides, the CDR3 is TGTGCCAGCAGTTACTCTGGGCAGGAGGACTACGAGCAGTACTTC. This encodes CASSYSGQEDYEQYF.

The rearrangement uses TRBV28 and TRBJ2-2; possibly TRBD2 for D (5 bases). The CDR3 runs 14 residues. V was trimmed by 7 bases and J by 5 bases, leaving 14 bases between them. CDR1 is MDHEN, CDR2 SYDVKM, per germline. CDR3 DNA: TGTGCCAGCACCGGAAACCCGGGGACCGGGGAGCTGTTTTTT. Its translation: CASTGNPGTGELFF.

This clone showed up just once. The V call is TRBV7-2, the J call TRBJ2-7; TRBD1 might be the D (6 bases). Germline assignment: CDR1 SGHTA and CDR2 FQGNSA. Trimming cost V 6 bases and J 6 bases, with 12 bases left between them. The CDR3 contains 12 residues. CDR3 nucleotides: TGTGCCAGCAGATCCAGGGGTGGCGAGCAGTACTTC. Translation: CASRSRGGEQYF.

The V and J genes are TRBV5-4 and TRBJ1-2; the D is unclear. This CDR3 has 14 residues. V gave up 1 base and J gave up 7 bases, with 14 bases separating them. Germline V gives CDR1 SGHNT, CDR2 YYREEE (reference sequence). The CDR3 spells CASSLMGVLSGYTF. Written as DNA, the CDR3 is TGTGCCAGCAGCTTGATGGGCGTTCTATCTGGCTACACCTTC.

The J gene is TRBJ1-3, the V gene TRBV4-1; tentatively, D is TRBD1 (6 bases). The germline V gene encodes CDR1 MGHRA and CDR2 YSYEKL. The CDR3 runs to 17 residues. V dropped 2 bases and J dropped 2 bases, with 16 bases sitting between them. In DNA, the CDR3 is TGCGCCAGCAGCCAACCCTACGCGACAGGTACTGGAAACACCATATATTTT. Amino acid sequence: CASSQPYATGTGNTIYF.

This clone showed up just a few times. The CDR3 loop is CASSGYSRGSPLHF. The DNA for the CDR3 is TGTGCCAGCAGCGGATACTCTAGGGGTTCACCCCTCCACTTT. The rearrangement links TRBV9 to TRBJ1-6; D might be TRBD1 (5 bases). Germline CDR1 reads SGDLS; CDR2 reads YYNGEE. The CDR3 totals 14 residues. Trimming cost V 3 bases and J 9 bases, with 13 bases left between them.

The chain combines TRBV6-5 with TRBJ2-3; D perhaps matches TRBD2 (5 bases). V gave up 6 bases and J gave up 2 bases, with 15 bases separating them. The CDR3 sequence is 15 residues long. The germline CDR1 and CDR2 sequences are MNHEY and SVGAGI. CDR3 nucleotides: TGTGCCAGCAGCCCCTTTGATAGCGTCACAGATACGCAGTATTTT. It translates to CASSPFDSVTDTQYF.

In this sample, this clone turned up a few times. The CDR3 DNA follows: TGTGCCAGCAGTGCGGGACAGGACGCCTACGAGCAGTACTTC. Translating it yields CASSAGQDAYEQYF. V usage is TRBV6-1 and J usage is TRBJ2-7, with 8 positions matching TRBD1. V shed 4 bases, J shed 2 bases, and the junction held 4 bases outside the gene matches. CDR3 size: 14 residues. Germline V gene sequence: CDR1 MNHNS, CDR2 SASEGT.

This clone appeared once. V gene TRBV9 combines with J gene TRBJ2-1, with D perhaps matching TRBD1 (5 bases). Trimming cost V 4 bases and J 9 bases, with 17 bases left between them. The germline V gene encodes CDR1 SGDLS and CDR2 YYNGEE. CDR3 length: 14 residues. CDR3 in DNA: TGTGCCAGCAGCCCGACAGATCCCCACCCTGAGCAGTTCTTC. Protein product: CASSPTDPHPEQFF.

This chain connects TRBV27 to TRBJ2-2, with TRBD2 matching over 15 bases. V was clipped by 4 bases and J by 7 bases; unmatched bases: 10. The germline V gene has CDR1 MNHEY and CDR2 SMNVEV (reference sequence). This CDR3 spans 18 amino acids. Here the CDR3 DNA reads TGTGCCAGCAGTTATGGACTAGCGGGGGGGCCGGGGATCGGGGAGCTGTTTTTT. Protein product: CASSYGLAGGPGIGELFF.

This chain uses TRBV10-2 with TRBJ1-1, with 8 bases that match TRBD1. V was clipped by 6 bases and J by 5 bases; unmatched bases: 5. Germline lookup yields CDR1 WSHSY and CDR2 SAAADI. The CDR3 spans 13 residues. The CDR3 DNA reads TGCGCCAGCAGGGACAGGGATAGTACTGAAGCTTTCTTT. Its protein product is CASRDRDSTEAFF.

In DNA form, the CDR3 reads TGTGCCAGCAGCTTAGGCGGGAAGATATCGAACACCGGGGAGCTGTTTTTT. It translates to CASSLGGKISNTGELFF. The V and J genes are TRBV13 and TRBJ2-2; weak D call: TRBD2 (5 bases). V shed 0 bases and J shed 0 bases, with 11 bases lying between them. The CDR3 consists of 17 residues. The germline CDR1 and CDR2 sequences are PRHDT and FYEKMQ (reference sequence).

This clone was found once. The gene calls are TRBV5-1 and TRBJ2-2, with TRBD2 matching over 9 bases. The germline gives CDR1 SGHRS, CDR2 YFSETQ. This CDR3 contains 18 residues. Trimming at V came to 1 base and at J to 5 bases, leaving 12 bases not matched to a gene. The CDR3 nucleotides read TGCGCCAGCAGCTTGCAGACCGGGCGGGGGGGCCTGACCGGGGAGCTGTTTTTT. Amino acids: CASSLQTGRGGLTGELFF.

J is TRBJ1-4 and V is TRBV4-1, with a possible D match to TRBD1 (5 bases). Germline V gene sequence: CDR1 MGHRA, CDR2 YSYEKL. Trimming took 1 base from V and 10 from J, leaving 16 bases between them. The CDR3 covers 15 residues. The CDR3 sequence is CASSQVRRGSGKLFF. CDR3 sequence (DNA): TGCGCCAGCAGCCAAGTGCGAAGGGGTTCGGGAAAACTGTTTTTT.

As DNA, the CDR3 is TGTGCCGGCGGGGGGGGACTCAATCAGCCCCAGCATTTT. This sequence encodes CAGGGGLNQPQHF. The V call is TRBV19, the J call TRBJ1-5; a weak D match, TRBD1 (5 bases). Germline-derived CDR1 and CDR2 are LNHDA and SQIVND (reference sequence). The CDR3 contains 13 residues. V was clipped by 11 bases and J by 3 bases, with 14 bases between them. The full variable domain, completed using reference TRBV19 and TRBJ1-5, is DGGITQSPKYLFRKEGQNVTLSCEQNLNHDAMYWYRQDPGQGLRLIYYSQIVNDFQKGDIAEGYSVSREKKESFPLTVTSAQKNPTAFYLCAGGGGLNQPQHFGDGTRLSIL.

V usage is TRBV30 and J usage is TRBJ2-5; TRBD1 aligns across 7 bases. Unmatched junction bases numbered 5, after V lost 0 bases and J lost 4 bases. The V gene's germline CDR1 is GTSNPN and CDR2 SVGIG (reference sequence). The CDR3 extends over 14 amino acids. The CDR3 nucleotides read TGTGCCTGGAGTGTGAAGGGGGCGGGAGAGACCCAGTACTTC. Translated: CAWSVKGAGETQYF. The complete variable domain, with remaining parts taken from reference TRBV30 and TRBJ2-5, reads SQTIHQWPATLVQPVGSPLSLECTVEGTSNPNLYWYRQAAGRGLQLLFYSVGIGQISSEVPQNLSASRPQDRQFILSSKKLLLSDSGFYLCAWSVKGAGETQYFGPGTRLLVL.

CDR3 sequence: CASSLGGGTYEQYF. DNA of the CDR3: TGTGCCAGCAGTCTAGGGGGGGGGACCTACGAGCAGTACTTC. J is TRBJ2-7 and V is TRBV5-5; weak D call: TRBD2 (7 bases). V lost 5 bases, J lost 2 bases, and 14 bases lay in between. Per the germline V gene, CDR1 is SGHKS and CDR2 is YYEKEE (reference sequence). CDR3 length: 14 amino acids.

V usage is TRBV4-1 and J usage is TRBJ1-6; TRBD1 matches at 8 bases. CDR3 length: 16 amino acids. V shed 2 bases, J shed 7 bases, and the junction held 7 bases outside the gene matches. Germline assignment: CDR1 MGHRA and CDR2 YSYEKL. The CDR3, as DNA: TGCGCCAGCAGCCAATTACTTACAGGGGGGAATTCACCCCTCCACTTT. Residues: CASSQLLTGGNSPLHF.

This clone was seen once. The chain couples TRBV7-7 to TRBJ2-6, with 12 bases identical to TRBD1. CDR1 SSHAT and CDR2 FNYEAQ come from the germline V gene (reference sequence). The CDR3 loop spans 19 amino acids. Trimming removed 4 bases from V and 3 bases from J; junction bases left unmatched: 10. The CDR3 loop reads CASSSLGQGARYGANVLTF. In nucleotides, the CDR3 is TGTGCCAGCAGCTCGCTGGGACAGGGGGCGAGGTATGGGGCCAACGTCCTGACTTTC.